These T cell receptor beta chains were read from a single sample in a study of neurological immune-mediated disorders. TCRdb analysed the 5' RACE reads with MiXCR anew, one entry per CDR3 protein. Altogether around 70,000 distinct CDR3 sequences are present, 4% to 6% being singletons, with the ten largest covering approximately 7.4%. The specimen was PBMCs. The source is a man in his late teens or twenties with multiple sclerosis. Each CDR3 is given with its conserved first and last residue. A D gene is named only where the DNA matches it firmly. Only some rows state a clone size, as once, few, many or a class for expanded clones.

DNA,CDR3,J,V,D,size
TGTGCCAGCAGTGTGGGGGCCCTGGGGGAGACCCAGTACTTC,CASSVGALGETQYF,TRBJ2-5,TRBV2,NA,many
TGTGCCAGCAGCTTCCCATCTAGTCTCAATGAGCAGTTCTTC,CASSFPSSLNEQFF,TRBJ2-1,TRBV12-3/TRBV12-4,NA,many
TGTGCCAGCAGACGCCTCTCTGGACTAGCCAACAATGAGCAGTTCTTC,CASRRLSGLANNEQFF,TRBJ2-1,TRBV6-2/TRBV6-3,TRBD2,many
TGTGCCGTCCATTCCAGCTCCTATAATTCACCCCTCAACTTT,CAVHSSSYNSPLNF,TRBJ1-6,TRBV7-9,NA,NA
TGTGCCAGCAGCTTTGGAGCATCCCGACACACAGATACGCAGTATTTT,CASSFGASRHTDTQYF,TRBJ2-3,TRBV5-6,NA,few
TGCAGTGCTAGACGGACAGGGGAATACTATAATTCACCCCTCCACTTT,CSARRTGEYYNSPLHF,TRBJ1-6,TRBV20-1,TRBD1,many
TGCAGTGCCAGAGGGCTTCCCTACGAGCAGTACTTC,CSARGLPYEQYF,TRBJ2-7,TRBV20-1,NA,many
TGTGCCAGCAGCTTTCCTCTAGCGGGAGGGCCCTACTACGAGCAGTACTTC,CASSFPLAGGPYYEQYF,TRBJ2-7,TRBV7-2,TRBD2,many
TGTGCCAGCAGCTCGAGACAGAGCACAGATACGCAGTATTTT,CASSSRQSTDTQYF,TRBJ2-3,TRBV7-6,NA,many
TGTGCCAGCAGCTTAGTTGGGGTTAGGGGAAAGGGCTACGGCGAGCAGTACTTC,CASSLVGVRGKGYGEQYF,TRBJ2-7,TRBV7-2,NA,many
TGTGCCAGCTCACGGGGGCCTCAGCCCCAGCATTTT,CASSRGPQPQHF,TRBJ1-5,TRBV18,NA,NA
TGTGCCAGCAGCATCACCCCGGGGGGGGAAGAGACCCAGTACTTC,CASSITPGGEETQYF,TRBJ2-5,TRBV9,TRBD2,many
TGTGCCAGCAGTTTGGGTCCGAACACCGGGGAGCTGTTTTTT,CASSLGPNTGELFF,TRBJ2-2,TRBV27,NA,many
TGCAGTGCGTCGGGACTAGCGGGAGGGAAGGAGCAGTTCTTC,CSASGLAGGKEQFF,TRBJ2-1,TRBV20-1,TRBD2,many
TGCAGTGCAGTTGGACAGGCCAATCAGCCCCAGCATTTT,CSAVGQANQPQHF,TRBJ1-5,TRBV20-1,TRBD1,many
TGCGCCAGCAGCCAGACCCAGCTGCCGGATGAGCAGTTCTTC,CASSQTQLPDEQFF,TRBJ2-1,TRBV5-1,NA,many
TGCGCCAGCAGCTTGAGACAGGGAGCAGATACGCAGTATTTT,CASSLRQGADTQYF,TRBJ2-3,TRBV5-1,TRBD1,many
TGCGCCAGTAGTGTCCACGGGGCAGATACGCAGTATTTT,CASSVHGADTQYF,TRBJ2-3,TRBV10-1,NA,NA
TGCGCCAGCGCAGGGGACATGAACACTGAAGCTTTCTTT,CASAGDMNTEAFF,TRBJ1-1,TRBV5-1,NA,many
TGTGCTAGCAGCTCCGGCCGACTAGTTGCTCCAGAGACCCAGTACTTC,CASSSGRLVAPETQYF,TRBJ2-5,TRBV7-7,NA,medium-sized
TGCAGTGCTAGAGCCGGACAGGGGATCCACGAGCAGTACTTC,CSARAGQGIHEQYF,TRBJ2-7,TRBV20-1,TRBD1,many
TGCAGCGTACGAATAGGATACAATGAGCAGTTCTTC,CSVRIGYNEQFF,TRBJ2-1,TRBV29-1,NA,NA